The 27 T cell receptor beta chains presented below share a single source sample, sequenced in a study of blood T cell repertoires in COVID-19. Generated by immunoSEQ multiplex PCR, the TCRdb table keeps only in-frame clones and is missing some. Of about 240,000 clones listed, 88% are singletons. Material for sequencing was peripheral blood. Receptors originate from a woman in her thirties or forties who had recovered from COVID-19.

This clone has a count of ten or more. This sequence joins TRBV10-3 and TRBJ1-1, with 9 bases aligning to TRBD1. Trimming took 0 bases from V and 4 from J; bases not matched to a gene: 3. Germline CDR1 and CDR2: ENHRY and SYGVKD. The length of the CDR3 is 15 residues. The CDR3 coding sequence is TGTGCCATCAGTGAGTCGGGACAGGGAGCCACTGAAGCTTTCTTT. Protein product: CAISESGQGATEAFF.

Comment on this clone: This same CDR3 is encoded by further DNA sequences in the sample. This chain uses TRBV5-1 with TRBJ1-1; 7 nucleotides match TRBD1. Germline lookup yields CDR1 SGHRS and CDR2 YFSETQ. J was trimmed by 0 bases and V by 0 bases; bases with no gene match: 2. The CDR3 contains 15 residues. The CDR3 DNA reads TGCGCCAGCAGCTTGGGACAGGGTATGAACACTGAAGCTTTCTTT. The encoded protein is CASSLGQGMNTEAFF.

The chain employs TRBV5-8 and TRBJ2-7, with TRBD1 identical over 7 bases. The CDR3 extends over 14 amino acids. CDR1 and CDR2 (germline): SGHTS, YDEGEE. V trimming: 4 bases; J trimming: 3 bases; junction bases outside the gene matches: 7. The CDR3 spells CASSGWDSYYEQYF. The CDR3 nucleotides read TGTGCCAGCAGCGGCTGGGACAGCTACTACGAGCAGTACTTC.

V gene TRBV29-1 combines with J gene TRBJ2-7; 10 bases line up with TRBD2. Germline loops: CDR1 SQVTM, CDR2 ANQGSEA. The CDR3 is 16 residues long. J lost 3 bases, V lost 4 bases, and 12 bases had no gene match. Written as DNA, the CDR3 is TGCAGCGTTGTGGGGGTGGCTAGCGGGGGAGACTACGAGCAGTACTTC. It is translated as CSVVGVASGGDYEQYF.

This clone showed up just a few times. The junction does not match germline at one end; this may be a read error. For the CDR3, the DNA is TGTGCTAGCAGTCCCGGACAGGGGAGCACAGATACGCAGTATTTT. Its translation: CASSPGQGSTDTQYF. The chain is built from TRBV7-7 and TRBJ2-3; 9 positions agree with TRBD1. CDR3 length: 15 residues. Germline V gene sequence: CDR1 SSHAT, CDR2 FNYEAQ (reference sequence).

The J gene is TRBJ2-5, the V gene TRBV9, with 8 bases identical to TRBD1. Germline V lookup: CDR1 SGDLS, CDR2 YYNGEE. This CDR3 contains 15 residues. Unmatched junction bases numbered 8, after V lost 2 bases and J lost 5 bases. CDR3: CASSVGDRGGETQYF. CDR3 nucleotide sequence: TGTGCCAGCAGCGTGGGAGACAGGGGTGGGGAGACCCAGTACTTC.

The chain employs TRBV4-2 and TRBJ2-7; D might be TRBD1 (6 bases). The CDR3 has 15 residues. CDR1 and CDR2 from the germline V gene are LGHNA and YNFKEQ. V lost 4 bases, J lost 0 bases, and 13 bases lay in between. DNA of the CDR3: TGTGCCAGCAGCCCCCGGGACACGAGCTCCTACGAGCAGTACTTC. This gives the protein CASSPRDTSSYEQYF.

This clone was picked up many times. The chain carries TRBV7-9 and TRBJ1-2; TRBD1 is a possible D gene (6 bases). The V end was cut by 0 bases, the J end by 13 bases, with 15 bases between. Germline values: CDR1 SEHNR, CDR2 FQNEAQ (reference sequence). This CDR3 is built from 13 residues. The CDR3 is CASSLAGQGRCTF. CDR3 nucleotides: TGTGCCAGCAGCTTAGCGGGGCAGGGGCGGTGCACCTTC. Full variable domain (rest looked up from reference TRBV7-9 and TRBJ1-2): DTGVSQNPRHKITKRGQNVTFRCDPISEHNRLYWYRQTLGQGPEFLTYFQNEAQLEKSRLLSDRFSAERPKGSFSTLEIQRTEQGDSAMYLCASSLAGQGRCTFGSGTRLTVV.

The V and J genes are TRBV12-3 or TRBV12-4 and TRBJ1-2; maybe TRBD1 (6 bases). V was trimmed by 6 bases and J by 7 bases, leaving 15 bases between them. The CDR3 totals 13 residues. CDR3 protein: CASRPTGPSGYTF. CDR3 DNA: TGTGCCAGCAGGCCCACAGGGCCGAGTGGCTACACCTTC.

The chain has TRBV9 and TRBJ1-1; 8 positions match TRBD1. Germline CDR1 reads SGDLS; CDR2 reads YYNGEE. The CDR3 loop spans 15 amino acids. After removal of 4 bases from V and 4 bases from J, the junction contained 9 bases not matched to a gene. CDR3 loop: CASSPQAGGGTEAFF. The CDR3 nucleotides are TGTGCCAGCAGCCCCCAGGCAGGGGGCGGCACTGAAGCTTTCTTT.

The chain joins TRBV6-4 to TRBJ2-1, with TRBD2 matching 7 bases. CDR3 length: 12 amino acids. Trimming took 6 bases from V and 9 from J; bases not matched to a gene: 5. CDR1 is MRHNA and CDR2 is SNTAGT in the germline V gene. The CDR3 protein is CASSRDYGEQFF. CDR3 DNA sequence: TGTGCCAGCAGCCGGGACTACGGTGAGCAGTTCTTC.

J is TRBJ2-7 and V is TRBV13, with 7 positions matching TRBD2. From germline, CDR1 is PRHDT and CDR2 FYEKMQ (reference sequence). The CDR3 runs to 16 residues. V lost 4 bases, J lost 2 bases, and 11 bases stayed unmatched. The CDR3 nucleotides read TGTGCCAGCAGCTCGCGCCGAGCGGGGTCGCCCTACGAGCAGTACTTC. Translated: CASSSRRAGSPYEQYF.

This chain joins TRBV30 and TRBJ1-4; TRBD1 matches at 10 bases. CDR1 is GTSNPN and CDR2 is SVGIG in the germline V gene (reference sequence). V was pared by 8 bases and J by 7 bases, with 4 bases of the junction left unmatched. The CDR3 is made up of 12 amino acids. The CDR3 loop reads CARQGAGEKLFF. CDR3 bases: TGTGCCCGACAGGGGGCGGGTGAAAAACTGTTTTTT.

The chain joins TRBV5-4 to TRBJ2-5; 8 nucleotides agree with TRBD2. The CDR3 runs 16 residues. J gave up 2 bases and V 0 bases, and 6 bases lay outside the gene matches. CDR1 is SGHNT and CDR2 is YYREEE in the germline V gene (reference sequence). The CDR3 nucleotides read TGTGCCAGCAGCTTGGGGCCTAGCGGGCCACAAGAGACCCAGTACTTC. Translation gives CASSLGPSGPQETQYF. Filled out from reference TRBV5-4 and TRBJ2-5, the complete variable domain reads ETGVTQSPTHLIKTRGQQVTLRCSSQSGHNTVSWYQQALGQGPQFIFQYYREEENGRGNFPPRFSGLQFPNYSSELNVNALELDDSALYLCASSLGPSGPQETQYFGPGTRLLVL.

This sequence joins TRBV18 and TRBJ1-5; 7 bases match TRBD1. CDR1 and CDR2 (germline): KGHSH, LQKENI. This CDR3 is 14 amino acids long. V lost 4 bases to trimming and J lost 5 bases; unmatched junction nucleotides: 5. CDR3 coding DNA: TGTGCCAGCTCACAGGGAACAGGGGATCAGCCCCAGCATTTT. Protein sequence: CASSQGTGDQPQHF.

This clone occurred once. CDR3 bases: TGTGCCACCTCGACAGGGCGGGGTGGCTACACCTTC. Residues: CATSTGRGGYTF. The gene calls are TRBV9 and TRBJ1-2, with TRBD1 identical over 7 bases. In germline, CDR1 is SGDLS, CDR2 YYNGEE. The CDR3 has 12 residues. Germline trimming cut 9 bases from V and 7 bases from J; bases unmatched to any gene: 9.

This chain links TRBV5-1 with TRBJ2-7; TRBD2 matches at 14 bases. Unmatched junction bases numbered 3, after V lost 4 bases and J lost 6 bases. Germline assignment: CDR1 SGHRS and CDR2 YFSETQ. The CDR3 extends over 14 amino acids. CDR3 region: CASSGTSGSGEQYF. The DNA for the CDR3 is TGCGCCAGCAGCGGGACTAGCGGGAGTGGCGAGCAGTACTTC.

The chain combines TRBV15 with TRBJ2-5, with D perhaps matching TRBD1 (6 bases). V lost 8 bases and J lost 5, with 18 bases in between. Looked up from germline, CDR1 is LNHNV and CDR2 is YYDKDF (reference sequence). This CDR3 has 14 amino acids. The CDR3 nucleotides are TGTGCCACCTGCCCCGTGGGGGCCGGGGAGACCCAGTACTTC. Its protein is CATCPVGAGETQYF.

In its sample, this clone was seen once. This chain uses TRBV28 with TRBJ1-2, with D possibly being TRBD1 (5 bases). The CDR3 runs to 17 residues. V lost 2 bases and J 5 bases, leaving 21 bases between the germline ends. Germline CDR1 MDHEN, CDR2 SYDVKM. Here the CDR3 reads CASSLGAGPAGWYGYTF. CDR3 bases: TGTGCCAGCAGTTTAGGGGCAGGGCCCGCCGGTTGGTATGGCTACACCTTC.

The J gene is TRBJ2-3, the V gene TRBV6-5, with D maybe TRBD2 (6 bases). From germline, CDR1 is MNHEY and CDR2 SVGAGI. This CDR3 region has 16 residues. Trimming took 2 bases from V and 0 from J, leaving 12 bases between them. The CDR3 DNA reads as TGTGCCAGCAGTTACACGACTAGAGCTAGCACAGATACGCAGTATTTT. This encodes CASSYTTRASTDTQYF.

The CDR3 spells CASSFWGQGSGNTIYF. Here the CDR3 DNA reads TGTGCCAGCAGTTTTTGGGGACAGGGGTCTGGAAACACCATATATTTT. The rearrangement links TRBV28 to TRBJ1-3; 10 positions agree with TRBD1. Germline V gene lookup returns CDR1 MDHEN and CDR2 SYDVKM. The CDR3 extends over 16 amino acids. The junction had 3 bases not matched to a gene; V was cut back by 3 bases and J by 1 base.

The chain couples TRBV7-3 to TRBJ2-1, with 8 bases matching TRBD2. Germline CDR1 and CDR2: SGHTA and FQGTGA. This CDR3 has 15 amino acids. The V gene end was trimmed by 5 bases and the J gene end by 0 bases; junction bases not matched to a gene: 3. CDR3 in amino acids: CASSIAGSSYNEQFF. The CDR3 DNA reads as TGTGCCAGCAGCATAGCGGGGAGCTCCTACAATGAGCAGTTCTTC.

J is TRBJ1-1 and V is TRBV9; the D gene is possibly TRBD1 (6 bases). V lost 3 bases to trimming and J lost 5 bases, with 20 bases between them. CDR1 is SGDLS, CDR2 YYNGEE, per germline. CDR3 length equals 16 residues. Here the CDR3 DNA reads TGTGCCAGCAGCGCCGACCCACAGGGAGGGAAGACTGAAGCTTTCTTT. Its protein product is CASSADPQGGKTEAFF.

This clone was detected only once. The chain employs TRBV5-1 and TRBJ2-1, with 8 bases aligning to TRBD2. J gave up 7 bases and V 0 bases, and 9 bases lay outside the gene matches. Germline lookup yields CDR1 SGHRS and CDR2 YFSETQ. The CDR3 runs 16 residues. DNA for the CDR3: TGCGCCAGCAGCTTGGCCGGGTCGCTAGCGGGTAATGAGCAGTTCTTC. This sequence encodes CASSLAGSLAGNEQFF.

The V and J genes are TRBV3-1 (or the pseudogene TRBV3-2) and TRBJ1-1; weak D call: TRBD1 (6 bases). The CDR3 is made up of 15 amino acids. Germline assignment: CDR1 LGHDT and CDR2 YNNKEL (reference sequence). V lost 4 bases to trimming and J lost 0 bases, with 12 bases between them. In DNA, the CDR3 is TGTGCCAGCAGCCCCCGACAGGCAATGAACACTGAAGCTTTCTTT. The encoded protein is CASSPRQAMNTEAFF.

The chain is built from TRBV18 and TRBJ1-1, with TRBD1 matching over 9 bases. From germline, CDR1 is KGHSH and CDR2 LQKENI. There are 14 residues in the CDR3. Trimming removed 1 base from V and 4 bases from J; junction bases left unmatched: 1. The CDR3 DNA reads as TGTGCCAGCTCACCACGACAGGGGGGCACTGAAGCTTTCTTT. It specifies CASSPRQGGTEAFF.

The rearrangement links TRBV19 to TRBJ1-2, with D possibly matching TRBD1 (5 bases). The CDR3 contains 11 residues. Trimming took 10 bases from V and 4 from J, leaving 10 bases between them. Germline loops: CDR1 LNHDA, CDR2 SQIVND (reference sequence). The CDR3 loop is CAIGATYGYTF. The CDR3 region has the DNA TGTGCCATAGGGGCGACCTATGGCTACACCTTC.